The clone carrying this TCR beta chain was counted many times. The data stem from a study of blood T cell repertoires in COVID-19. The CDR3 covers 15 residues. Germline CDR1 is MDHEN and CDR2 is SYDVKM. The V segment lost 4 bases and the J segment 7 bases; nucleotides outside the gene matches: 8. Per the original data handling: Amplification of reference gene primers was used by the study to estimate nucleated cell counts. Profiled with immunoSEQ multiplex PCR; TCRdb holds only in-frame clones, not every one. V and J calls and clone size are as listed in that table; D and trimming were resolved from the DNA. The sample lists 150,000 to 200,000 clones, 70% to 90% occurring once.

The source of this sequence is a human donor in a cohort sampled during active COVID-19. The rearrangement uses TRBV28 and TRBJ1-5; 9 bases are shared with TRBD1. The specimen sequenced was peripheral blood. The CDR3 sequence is CASSSTGTGYQPQHF. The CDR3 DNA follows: TGTGCCAGCAGTTCCACTGGGACAGGGTACCAGCCCCAGCATTTT.